This TCR beta chain was sequenced for a study of OX40 agonist ivuxolimab in advanced cancers. Study-wide background: Patients received intravenous ivuxolimab every 2 weeks at 0.01 to 10 mg/kg. Study conclusions and caveats: CD4+ and CD8+ blood T cells expanded clonally by week 6 at 0.1 to 3.0 mg/kg. Among the nonresponders, some also had low normalized T-cell clonal expansion.

Assay: immunoSEQ multiplex PCR; the TCRdb copy retains only in-frame clones and omits some. Of about 150,000 clones detected, about nine tenths appear once; the ten largest clones hold around 0.99%. Note on this clone: Its antigen is still unknown.

The TCR originated in an adult with an advanced solid tumor such as melanoma, head and neck, liver or kidney cancer. The material was CD4+ or CD8+ T cells sorted from blood, obtained in a trial of the OX40 agonist ivuxolimab.

CDR3 loop: CASSGLRGGETQYF. Written as DNA, the CDR3 is TGTGCCAGCAGTGGGTTGCGGGGGGGAGAGACCCAGTACTTC. The chain recombines TRBV25-1 with TRBJ2-5, with 9 bases that match TRBD2. There are 14 residues in the CDR3. Trimming cost V 4 bases and J 4 bases; bases outside gene matches: 4. The germline V gene has CDR1 MGHDK and CDR2 SYGVNS.